This entry lists 32 T cell receptor beta chains sequenced from one sample in a study of CD8+ T cells in alopecia areata. The sample's treatment: oral pan-JAK inhibitor, 5-10 mg twice daily. Sequencing used cDNA as its template, made by extracting RNA and reverse transcribing it. Measured with immunoSEQ multiplex PCR; TCRdb has only the in-frame clones, and not every one. The sample contains about 140,000 clones, approximately 86% of which appear only once. The source was CD8+ T cells sorted from blood, collected at week 4, from a patient treated with tofacitinib. The receptors stem from a human donor with alopecia areata.

This sequence joins TRBV6-6 and TRBJ2-7; the D gene is possibly TRBD1 (6 bases). The CDR3 is 16 amino acids. V lost 5 bases to trimming and J lost 1 base, with 18 bases between them. Germline assignment: CDR1 MNHNY and CDR2 SVGAGI (reference sequence). CDR3 protein: CASSRDRPGASYEQYF. Here the CDR3 DNA reads TGTGCCAGCAGTCGAGACAGGCCCGGGGCGTCCTACGAGCAGTACTTC.

V and J are TRBV7-9 and TRBJ1-1; the D is unclear. V shed 6 bases and J shed 5 bases, with 4 bases lying between them. Germline assignment: CDR1 SEHNR and CDR2 FQNEAQ (reference sequence). The length of the CDR3 is 10 residues. The CDR3 DNA reads as TGTGCCAGCAGGCGGACTGAAGCTTTCTTT. It encodes CASRRTEAFF.

V gene TRBV4-2 combines with J gene TRBJ2-7; 11 nucleotides line up with TRBD1. V lost 0 bases to trimming and J lost 4 bases; unmatched junction nucleotides: 5. The CDR3 has 16 amino acids. The germline gives CDR1 LGHNA, CDR2 YNFKEQ. The CDR3 region is CASSQEGGDRGYEQYF. In DNA, the CDR3 is TGTGCCAGCAGCCAAGAAGGCGGGGACAGGGGGTACGAGCAGTACTTC.

CDR3 nucleotide sequence: TGCGCCAGCAGCCCTGTCGCTACCTACACAGATACGCAGTATTTT. Residues: CASSPVATYTDTQYF. The rearrangement uses TRBV4-1 and TRBJ2-3, with D uncertain. The CDR3 covers 15 residues. Per the germline V gene, CDR1 is MGHRA and CDR2 is YSYEKL. V was shortened by 4 bases and J by 2 bases, with 13 bases between the two germline ends.

J is TRBJ2-7 and V is TRBV11-2, with no clear D. Germline CDR1 SGHAT, CDR2 FQNNGV. The CDR3 contains 12 residues. The ends were cut back, 3 bases at V and 7 bases at J, with 10 bases in the middle. CDR3 loop: CASSLAEWEQYF. The CDR3 DNA follows: TGTGCCAGCAGCTTGGCGGAATGGGAGCAGTACTTC.

This chain connects TRBV4-1 to TRBJ1-2, with D unresolved. Trimming pared 0 bases from V and 9 bases from J, leaving 17 bases between. CDR3 length equals 15 residues. The germline V gene encodes CDR1 MGHRA and CDR2 YSYEKL. CDR3 in DNA: TGCGCCAGCAGCCAAGATAGCGGGGAAACCTCGAGCTACACCTTC. It specifies CASSQDSGETSSYTF.

The gene calls are TRBV2 and TRBJ2-5, with 8 positions matching TRBD1. The germline V gene encodes CDR1 SNHLY and CDR2 FYNNEI. V lost 3 bases and J lost 4; bases outside the gene matches: 10. This CDR3 is built from 16 residues. The CDR3 region has the DNA TGTGCCAGCAGTGAGGGAGTAGGACAGGGAGGAGAGACCCAGTACTTC. Its protein product is CASSEGVGQGGETQYF. Supplemented by reference TRBV2 and TRBJ2-5, the full variable domain reads EPEVTQTPSHQVTQMGQEVILRCVPISNHLYFYWYRQILGQKVEFLVSFYNNEISEKSEIFDDQFSVERPDGSNFTLKIRSTKLEDSAMYFCASSEGVGQGGETQYFGPGTRLLVL.

The chain uses TRBV30 and TRBJ1-5; D not certain. Germline V lookup: CDR1 GTSNPN, CDR2 SVGIG (reference sequence). Between the trimmed V and J ends, which lost 1 base and 1 base, there was a span of 8 bases. CDR3 length: 14 amino acids. As DNA, the CDR3 is TGTGCCTGGAGTGCCGTGGCAAGCAATCAGCCCCAGCATTTT. Amino acids: CAWSAVASNQPQHF.

This clone was seen once. This chain links TRBV6-5 with TRBJ2-7; 9 bases map to TRBD1. V lost 8 bases, J lost 2 bases, and 10 bases stayed unmatched. CDR1 MNHEY and CDR2 SVGAGI come from the germline V gene. The CDR3 loop spans 15 amino acids. CDR3: CASYGSGTGTYEQYF. The CDR3 region has the DNA TGTGCCAGCTACGGGTCTGGGACAGGGACCTACGAGCAGTACTTC.

This clone has a single count. In DNA form, the CDR3 reads TGCGCCAGCAGCGGGGGGCAAGGGGTCACTGAAGCTTTCTTT. This gives the protein CASSGGQGVTEAFF. This chain uses TRBV5-1 with TRBJ1-1; TRBD1 is a possible D gene (6 bases). Between the trimmed V and J ends, which lost 4 bases and 4 bases, there was a span of 14 bases. Germline-derived CDR1 and CDR2 are SGHRS and YFSETQ. This CDR3 spans 14 amino acids.

The rearrangement joins TRBV27 to TRBJ2-1; the D is unclear. V gave up 3 bases and J gave up 2 bases, with 5 bases separating them. The V gene's germline CDR1 is MNHEY and CDR2 SMNVEV (reference sequence). The CDR3 is 13 residues long. The CDR3 DNA reads as TGTGCCAGCAGTTTTACAGCCTACAATGAGCAGTTCTTC. The encoded protein is CASSFTAYNEQFF.

The rearrangement links TRBV29-1 to TRBJ2-2, with D perhaps TRBD2 (6 bases). In germline, CDR1 is SQVTM, CDR2 ANQGSEA. With 4 bases removed from V and 6 bases from J, the gap between germline ends came to 9 bases. This CDR3 has 12 amino acids. CDR3 coding DNA: TGCAGCGTTGTGGGGGACTCCGGGGAGCTGTTTTTT. Its translation is CSVVGDSGELFF.

The chain joins TRBV27 to TRBJ2-2, with 7 bases identical to TRBD2. V was clipped by 5 bases and J by 5 bases; unmatched bases: 8. The germline gives CDR1 MNHEY, CDR2 SMNVEV (reference sequence). The CDR3 loop spans 15 amino acids. CDR3 sequence: CASSQASGWTGELFF. CDR3 DNA sequence: TGTGCCAGCAGTCAGGCTAGCGGATGGACCGGGGAGCTGTTTTTT.

With respect to this clone: Germline and junction disagree at one end, which may indicate a read error. This rearrangement joins TRBV27 to TRBJ2-7; tentatively, D is TRBD1 or TRBD2 (5 bases each). The CDR3 length is 14 residues. From germline, CDR1 is MNHEY and CDR2 SMNVEV (reference sequence). The CDR3, as DNA: TGTGCCAGCAGTCTTTACCGGGACGGACGACTTGTAAACTTC. As protein: CASSLYRDGRLVNF.

This clone was recorded only once. The rearrangement links TRBV5-4 to TRBJ2-5; the D gene could be TRBD1 or TRBD2 (6 bases each). Trimming pared 4 bases from V and 4 bases from J, leaving 20 bases between. The CDR3 sequence is 16 residues long. Germline V gene sequence: CDR1 SGHNT, CDR2 YYREEE (reference sequence). CDR3 in DNA: TGTGCCAGCAGCGCGGACAGAACGAGTAGCGGAGAGACCCAGTACTTC. This translates into CASSADRTSSGETQYF. The complete variable domain, with remaining parts taken from reference TRBV5-4 and TRBJ2-5, reads ETGVTQSPTHLIKTRGQQVTLRCSSQSGHNTVSWYQQALGQGPQFIFQYYREEENGRGNFPPRFSGLQFPNYSSELNVNALELDDSALYLCASSADRTSSGETQYFGPGTRLLVL.

The chain combines TRBV27 with TRBJ2-3; D is unresolved. CDR3 length: 14 amino acids. Germline V gene lookup returns CDR1 MNHEY and CDR2 SMNVEV (reference sequence). V was clipped by 6 bases and J by 4 bases, with 14 bases between them. The CDR3 is CASSLDFGADTQYF. The CDR3 bases are TGTGCCAGCAGCCTCGATTTTGGCGCAGATACGCAGTATTTT.

The chain links TRBV6-6 to TRBJ2-7; D remains unclear. This CDR3 has 11 residues. V was clipped by 6 bases and J by 4 bases, with 7 bases between them. The germline CDR1 and CDR2 sequences are MNHNY and SVGAGI (reference sequence). CDR3 sequence reads: CASRVGYEQYF. In nucleotides, the CDR3 is TGTGCCAGCAGGGTGGGATACGAGCAGTACTTC.

This rearrangement joins TRBV6-6 to TRBJ1-4; D is unresolved. Germline CDR1 reads MNHNY; CDR2 reads SVGAGI (reference sequence). The V and J ends lost 3 bases and 6 bases respectively, with 5 bases between them. The CDR3 length is 12 residues. The CDR3 sequence is CASSYLDEKLFF. The CDR3 DNA reads as TGTGCCAGCAGTTATTTGGATGAAAAACTGTTTTTT.

The V gene is TRBV2, the J gene TRBJ1-1; no firm D call. V was clipped by 4 bases and J by 8 bases, with 5 bases between them. CDR1 is SNHLY and CDR2 is FYNNEI in the germline V gene. There are 10 residues in the CDR3. The CDR3 region is CASSGGEAFF. CDR3 in DNA: TGTGCCAGCAGTGGAGGGGAAGCTTTCTTT. The full variable domain, with the rest looked up from reference TRBV2 and TRBJ1-1, is EPEVTQTPSHQVTQMGQEVILRCVPISNHLYFYWYRQILGQKVEFLVSFYNNEISEKSEIFDDQFSVERPDGSNFTLKIRSTKLEDSAMYFCASSGGEAFFGQGTRLTVV.

V gene TRBV29-1 combines with J gene TRBJ2-3; D is uncertain. With 2 bases removed from V and 0 bases from J, the gap between germline ends came to 15 bases. This CDR3 has 16 residues. Germline CDR1 reads SQVTM; CDR2 reads ANQGSEA. CDR3 DNA: TGCAGCGTTGAATATGCTGACGTATACAGCACAGATACGCAGTATTTT. It encodes CSVEYADVYSTDTQYF.

The chain uses TRBV4-1 and TRBJ2-7, with D maybe TRBD2 (5 bases). The CDR3 runs 12 residues. V was clipped by 1 base and J by 7 bases, with 8 bases between them. Germline V lookup: CDR1 MGHRA, CDR2 YSYEKL. The DNA for the CDR3 is TGCGCCAGCAGCCAAGCAACGGGGGAGCAGTACTTC. It specifies CASSQATGEQYF.

For this clone: At the DNA level, this CDR3 is encoded by other sequences in the same sample as well. V usage is TRBV9 and J usage is TRBJ2-5, with D perhaps being TRBD1 or TRBD2 (5 bases each). CDR1 SGDLS and CDR2 YYNGEE come from the germline V gene. V was clipped by 0 bases and J by 2 bases, with 8 bases between them. This CDR3 has 14 amino acids. For the CDR3, the DNA is TGTGCCAGCAGCGTAGCAGGGAGTCAAGAGACCCAGTACTTC. Its protein product is CASSVAGSQETQYF.

The V gene is TRBV19, the J gene TRBJ1-1; 7 nucleotides agree with TRBD1. This CDR3 is 14 amino acids long. The trim removed 5 bases at V and 5 bases at J, leaving 8 bases unmatched. Germline V gene data show CDR1 as LNHDA and CDR2 as SQIVND (reference sequence). The CDR3 spells CASSPTGERTEAFF. The CDR3 DNA sequence: TGTGCCAGTAGTCCTACAGGGGAACGTACTGAAGCTTTCTTT.

This chain's CDR3 is CASSRTEVNNEQFF. Written as DNA, the CDR3 is TGCGCCAGCAGCCGGACGGAGGTTAACAATGAGCAGTTCTTC. This chain links TRBV4-1 with TRBJ2-1; TRBD2 might be the D (5 bases). Trimming cost V 4 bases and J 5 bases, with 12 bases left between them. Germline CDR1 and CDR2: MGHRA and YSYEKL. This CDR3 is 14 amino acids long.

The rearrangement joins TRBV7-9 to TRBJ2-3; TRBD1 matches 7 bases. The CDR3 spans 14 residues. The V gene's germline CDR1 is SEHNR and CDR2 FQNEAQ (reference sequence). The junction had 0 bases not matched to a gene; V was cut back by 3 bases and J by 0 bases. CDR3 nucleotides: TGTGCCAGCAGCTTGACAGGGAGCACAGATACGCAGTATTTT. Protein sequence: CASSLTGSTDTQYF.

V gene TRBV6-5 combines with J gene TRBJ1-1, with D possibly matching TRBD1 (5 bases). The CDR3 is 15 amino acids. The V end lost 2 bases, the J end lost 1 base, and 11 bases lay between the germline ends. The V gene's germline CDR1 is MNHEY and CDR2 SVGAGI. CDR3 in DNA: TGTGCCAGCAGTTACGTACAGGTCTGGAACACTGAAGCTTTCTTT. Protein sequence: CASSYVQVWNTEAFF.

Written as DNA, the CDR3 is TGCAGCGCCGGCAGGGCGGGGATCACAGATACGCAGTATTTT. It specifies CSAGRAGITDTQYF. This chain joins TRBV29-1 and TRBJ2-3, with a weak D call TRBD2 (6 bases). Germline assignment: CDR1 SQVTM and CDR2 ANQGSEA. The CDR3 covers 14 residues. Trimming took 7 bases from V and 2 from J, leaving 16 bases between them.

The rearrangement uses TRBV7-6 and TRBJ2-1; D is possibly TRBD1 (5 bases). The CDR3 totals 15 residues. The ends were cut back, 2 bases at V and 10 bases at J, with 18 bases in the middle. Looked up from germline, CDR1 is SGHVS and CDR2 is FNYEAQ. The CDR3 nucleotides are TGTGCCAGCAGCTTATTGTCTACAGGCTACGGGGAGCAGTTCTTC. This translates into CASSLLSTGYGEQFF.

This clone was seen just once. The chain is built from TRBV23-1 and TRBJ2-7; D is possibly TRBD2 (5 bases). Being an ORF, TRBV23-1 has a function that is uncertain. This CDR3 is built from 13 residues. V lost 4 bases to trimming and J lost 2 bases, with 9 bases between them. CDR3 bases: TGCGCCAGCAGTCCCCCCGGGGCCTACGAGCAGTACTTC. It translates to CASSPPGAYEQYF.

This chain uses TRBV7-9 with TRBJ1-3; no reliable D call. Trimming removed 1 base from V and 4 bases from J, with 14 bases in between. The germline gives CDR1 SEHNR, CDR2 FQNEAQ (reference sequence). This CDR3 has 16 amino acids. For the CDR3, the DNA is TGTGCCAGCAGCTTAGATCGTCTCCCTTACGGAAACACCATATATTTT. Amino acids: CASSLDRLPYGNTIYF.

The gene calls are TRBV29-1 and TRBJ2-1; 7 bases align to TRBD2. Per the germline V gene, CDR1 is SQVTM and CDR2 is ANQGSEA. The CDR3 is 11 amino acids. The ends lost 5 bases at V and 10 bases at J; junction bases unmatched: 5. In DNA form, the CDR3 reads TGCAGCGTTCCCAGTAGCGGGGAGCAGTTCTTC. This sequence encodes CSVPSSGEQFF.

J is TRBJ2-3 and V is TRBV13; possibly TRBD2 for D (5 bases). Trimming cost V 5 bases and J 6 bases, with 18 bases left between them. In germline, CDR1 is PRHDT, CDR2 FYEKMQ (reference sequence). The CDR3 covers 15 residues. The CDR3 region is CASSARDLTLDTQYF. The CDR3 DNA is TGTGCCAGCAGCGCACGGGATCTTACCCTTGATACGCAGTATTTT.